A selection of T cell receptor beta chains follows, all from one sample in a study of blood T cell repertoires in COVID-19. Sequencing used immunoSEQ multiplex PCR; TCRdb keeps in-frame clones, though not all of them. The data hold about 47,000 clones, with roughly 86% observed a single time. The sequenced sample consisted of peripheral blood. Receptors originate from a man aged 45-60 years with active COVID-19. CDR3s include the opening cysteine and the closing phenylalanine or tryptophan. The order of the fields is J gene, D gene, V gene, CDR3 protein. The D gene is left open where the match is weak.

J gene: TRBJ2-1; D gene: TRBD2; V gene: TRBV6-2/TRBV6-3; CDR3 protein: CASSTLSGRKGEQFF
J gene: TRBJ2-7; D gene: NA; V gene: TRBV6-2/TRBV6-3; CDR3 protein: CASSPRGLEQYF
J gene: TRBJ2-5; D gene: TRBD2; V gene: TRBV6-5; CDR3 protein: CASRYPGLAGRTYF
J gene: TRBJ2-5; D gene: NA; V gene: TRBV2; CDR3 protein: CTSSPSGLETQYF
J gene: TRBJ2-3; D gene: TRBD1; V gene: TRBV7-3; CDR3 protein: CASRKDRGRTDTQYF
J gene: TRBJ1-2; D gene: NA; V gene: TRBV5-1; CDR3 protein: CASSLGGAFYGYTF
J gene: TRBJ1-6; D gene: TRBD1; V gene: TRBV4-1; CDR3 protein: CASSQPRQGADLTPLHF
J gene: TRBJ1-2; D gene: TRBD1; V gene: TRBV3-1/TRBV3-2; CDR3 protein: CASSLRGQNYGYTF
J gene: TRBJ2-3; D gene: NA; V gene: TRBV27; CDR3 protein: CASRLRGTDTQYF
J gene: TRBJ1-2; D gene: NA; V gene: TRBV7-9; CDR3 protein: CASSPPTGGYTF
J gene: TRBJ2-3; D gene: TRBD2; V gene: TRBV9; CDR3 protein: CASSVASGRARDTQYF
J gene: TRBJ1-2; D gene: TRBD1; V gene: TRBV4-2; CDR3 protein: CASSQSGTGINYGYTF
J gene: TRBJ2-6; D gene: TRBD1; V gene: TRBV3-1/TRBV3-2; CDR3 protein: CASSQSSRTGYAGANVLTF
J gene: TRBJ2-1; D gene: TRBD2; V gene: TRBV24-1; CDR3 protein: CATSGTSGSSYNEQFF
J gene: TRBJ2-7; D gene: NA; V gene: TRBV12-5; CDR3 protein: CASGLGLNYEQYF
J gene: TRBJ2-3; D gene: NA; V gene: TRBV6-5; CDR3 protein: CASGRTDTQYF
J gene: TRBJ1-6; D gene: NA; V gene: TRBV12-3/TRBV12-4; CDR3 protein: CASRLTNNSPLHF
J gene: TRBJ1-2; D gene: TRBD1; V gene: TRBV25-1; CDR3 protein: CASSELGTGGYTF
J gene: TRBJ2-1; D gene: TRBD2; V gene: TRBV3-1/TRBV3-2; CDR3 protein: CASSRTVGTSGRRNEQFF
J gene: TRBJ1-4; D gene: TRBD1; V gene: TRBV27; CDR3 protein: CATMKGGRNEKLFF
J gene: TRBJ1-2; D gene: NA; V gene: TRBV30; CDR3 protein: CAWNPGPNGYTF
J gene: TRBJ2-1; D gene: TRBD2; V gene: TRBV11-2; CDR3 protein: CASSLKNMASGGNNEQFF
J gene: TRBJ2-5; D gene: TRBD2; V gene: TRBV5-1; CDR3 protein: CASSLSTSGSGETQYF
J gene: TRBJ1-1; D gene: TRBD1; V gene: TRBV7-9; CDR3 protein: CASNFLDRVSVEDTEAFF
J gene: TRBJ1-2; D gene: NA; V gene: TRBV19; CDR3 protein: CASAPGEYYGYTF
J gene: TRBJ2-4; D gene: NA; V gene: TRBV12-3/TRBV12-4; CDR3 protein: CASSFSFGDIQYF
J gene: TRBJ1-3; D gene: NA; V gene: TRBV6-5; CDR3 protein: CASGRTGNTIYF
J gene: TRBJ2-5; D gene: TRBD2; V gene: TRBV2; CDR3 protein: CASKFGRASSSGSSLETQYF
J gene: TRBJ1-2; D gene: NA; V gene: TRBV14; CDR3 protein: CASSQLTGYYGYTF